Each of the 14 T cell receptor beta chains below was sequenced from the same sample in a study of T cell repertoires in ileal Crohn's disease. Documented time point: neoterminal ileum biopsy at postoperative endoscopy, about 6 months after surgery. TCRdb's table, derived via immunoSEQ multiplex PCR, lists solely in-frame clones and lacks some. This table holds 55,000 to 65,000 clones, roughly nine tenths found once. Sequenced: ileal tissue. These receptors came from an adult with Crohn's disease.

This rearrangement joins TRBV13 to TRBJ1-2, with TRBD1 identical over 7 bases. CDR1 is PRHDT and CDR2 is FYEKMQ in the germline V gene (reference sequence). The CDR3 is made up of 15 amino acids. J lost 4 bases, V lost 4 bases, and 9 bases had no gene match. The CDR3 loop reads CASSSLDRALYGYTF. The DNA for the CDR3 is TGTGCCAGCAGCTCCCTAGACAGGGCCCTCTATGGCTACACCTTC. The full variable domain, in which reference TRBV13 and TRBJ1-2 provide the parts outside the CDR3, is AAGVIQSPRHLIKEKRETATLKCYPIPRHDTVYWYQQGPGQDPQFLISFYEKMQSDKGSIPDRFSAQQFSDYHSELNMSSLELGDSALYFCASSSLDRALYGYTFGSGTRLTVV.

This clone was picked up one time. The rearrangement joins TRBV4-3 to TRBJ1-5; a weak D match, TRBD1 (6 bases). The germline CDR1 and CDR2 sequences are LGHNA and YSLEER. The CDR3 length is 15 residues. V was trimmed by 4 bases and J by 4 bases, leaving 14 bases between them. The DNA for the CDR3 is TGCGCCAGCAGCCCCGGGACAACCGAAAATCAGCCCCAGCATTTT. It yields the protein CASSPGTTENQPQHF.

This clone was seen just once. This chain uses TRBV5-1 with TRBJ1-2, with a tentative D call TRBD1 (5 bases). V lost 0 bases to trimming and J lost 3 bases, with 6 bases between them. Germline V gives CDR1 SGHRS, CDR2 YFSETQ. The CDR3 covers 13 residues. In DNA, the CDR3 is TGCGCCAGCAGCTTGGAGACAGACTATGGCTACACCTTC. This encodes CASSLETDYGYTF.

This CDR3 reads CSAHSGHNEQFF. As DNA, the CDR3 is TGCAGCGCCCATAGCGGGCACAATGAGCAGTTCTTC. The chain couples TRBV29-1 to TRBJ2-1, with 7 bases matching TRBD2. With 7 bases clipped from V and 5 bases from J, the junction kept 5 bases outside the gene matches. Germline V gene data show CDR1 as SQVTM and CDR2 as ANQGSEA. CDR3 size: 12 residues.

This chain joins TRBV6-1 and TRBJ1-1; 8 nucleotides agree with TRBD1. Germline V CDR1 and CDR2: MNHNS, SASEGT. This CDR3 region has 13 residues. V shed 6 bases and J 5 bases; nucleotides not matched to a gene: 5. DNA for the CDR3: TGTGCCAGCAGCGACAGGGGTGGAACTGAAGCTTTCTTT. Protein: CASSDRGGTEAFF.

A word on this clone: A junction boundary mismatches the germline segment, possibly from a read error. This chain links TRBV6-5 with TRBJ2-5; 14 bases line up with TRBD2. The CDR3 has 16 amino acids. CDR1 is MNHEY, CDR2 SVGAGI, per germline. CDR3 protein: CASSYSPGLAGASHNF. The CDR3 coding sequence is TGTGCCAGCAGTTACTCACCGGGACTAGCGGGAGCGTCACATAACTTC.

V usage is TRBV7-6 and J usage is TRBJ2-7; the D gene is possibly TRBD1 (6 bases). CDR1 is SGHVS and CDR2 is FNYEAQ in the germline V gene. The CDR3 is 15 residues long. V lost 2 bases, J lost 2 bases, and 13 bases lay in between. The CDR3 nucleotides are TGTGCCAGCAGCTTAATGGGGGCTACGGCCTACGAGCAGTACGTC. Its protein is CASSLMGATAYEQYV.

The chain uses TRBV5-5 and TRBJ2-7; 11 positions match TRBD2. V shed 4 bases and J 6 bases; nucleotides not matched to a gene: 9. This CDR3 is built from 15 residues. Germline V gene data show CDR1 as SGHKS and CDR2 as YYEKEE (reference sequence). The CDR3 sequence: CASSPKTSGTGEQYF. Written as DNA, the CDR3 is TGTGCCAGCAGCCCGAAGACTAGCGGGACGGGCGAGCAGTACTTC.

The V call is TRBV7-9, the J call TRBJ1-1, with 8 nucleotides matching TRBD1. With 1 base clipped from V and 5 bases from J, the junction kept 9 bases outside the gene matches. The CDR3 consists of 16 residues. Germline CDR1 reads SEHNR; CDR2 reads FQNEAQ (reference sequence). Written as DNA, the CDR3 is TGTGCCAGCAGCTTAGGGATTGTGACAGGGGTTACTGAAGCTTTCTTT. This codes for CASSLGIVTGVTEAFF. Supplemented by reference TRBV7-9 and TRBJ1-1, the full variable domain reads DTGVSQNPRHKITKRGQNVTFRCDPISEHNRLYWYRQTLGQGPEFLTYFQNEAQLEKSRLLSDRFSAERPKGSFSTLEIQRTEQGDSAMYLCASSLGIVTGVTEAFFGQGTRLTVV.

The chain links TRBV18 to TRBJ1-1; perhaps TRBD1 as D (6 bases). The CDR3 has 14 amino acids. Germline V gene lookup returns CDR1 KGHSH and CDR2 LQKENI. With 4 bases removed from V and 2 bases from J, the gap between germline ends came to 11 bases. CDR3 residues: CASSLGTPNTEAFF. DNA for the CDR3: TGTGCCAGCTCACTCGGGACACCTAACACTGAAGCTTTCTTT. The variable domain in full, with the rest retrieved from reference TRBV18 and TRBJ1-1, is NAGVMQNPRHLVRRRGQEARLRCSPMKGHSHVYWYRQLPEEGLKFMVYLQKENIIDESGMPKERFSAEFPKEGPSILRIQQVVRGDSAAYFCASSLGTPNTEAFFGQGTRLTVV.

This rearrangement joins TRBV29-1 to TRBJ2-5; D not resolved. Trimming left V 4 bases short and J 3 bases short, with 9 bases between. CDR1 is SQVTM and CDR2 is ANQGSEA in the germline V gene. CDR3 length: 12 amino acids. CDR3 sequence reads: CSVGATEETQYF. The CDR3 DNA reads as TGCAGCGTTGGTGCTACCGAAGAGACCCAGTACTTC.

The gene calls are TRBV18 and TRBJ1-3, with D maybe TRBD1 (6 bases). CDR1 and CDR2 (germline): KGHSH, LQKENI. The CDR3 runs to 16 residues. V was clipped by 8 bases and J by 2 bases, with 19 bases between them. Written as DNA, the CDR3 is TGTGCCAGCACTACCCTAGGACAGCTGGCTGGAAACACCATATATTTT. This encodes CASTTLGQLAGNTIYF.

The CDR3 reads CASSLITRKTRYQETQYF. CDR3 nucleotides: TGTGCCAGCAGCCTAATCACACGAAAGACACGGTACCAAGAGACCCAGTACTTC. The chain carries TRBV28 and TRBJ2-5, with D unclear. Trimming cost V 6 bases and J 0 bases, with 23 bases left between them. The CDR3 loop spans 18 amino acids. Germline assignment: CDR1 MDHEN and CDR2 SYDVKM.

The gene calls are TRBV18 and TRBJ2-2, with 13 bases lining up with TRBD2. Germline trimming cut 5 bases from V and 6 bases from J; bases unmatched to any gene: 3. This CDR3 spans 15 amino acids. Germline CDR1 and CDR2: KGHSH and LQKENI. The CDR3 loop reads CASSTGTSGAGELFF. The CDR3 DNA reads as TGTGCCAGCTCAACGGGGACTAGCGGGGCCGGGGAGCTGTTTTTT.